What follows are 8 T cell receptor beta chains derived from one specimen sequenced in a study of blood T cell repertoires in COVID-19 (TCRdb year 2020). The library relied on the immunoSEQ multiplex PCR assay. Held by TCRdb, this immuneACCESS table contains in-frame sequences only and omits some clones. Under half of the omission traces to an unresolved V gene where checked; the cause of the rest is unknown. This sample is represented by fewer than 250,000 clones; 84% of them were singletons. Approximately 6.8% of the sample goes to the ten largest clones. Specimen: PBMCs or T cells enriched from blood (not recorded which). These receptor sequences come from a woman aged 40 to 50 who had recovered from COVID-19.

V usage is TRBV10-1 and J usage is TRBJ1-6; TRBD1 agrees at 9 bases. Germline lookup yields CDR1 WNHNN and CDR2 SYGVQD (reference sequence). V shed 3 bases and J 5 bases; nucleotides not matched to a gene: 5. The CDR3 runs 16 residues. The CDR3: CASSDDRGEDNSPLHF. The DNA of the CDR3 is TGCGCCAGCAGTGACGACAGGGGGGAGGATAATTCACCCCTCCACTTT.

The chain has TRBV19 and TRBJ1-2; TRBD1 matches at 7 bases. V lost 5 bases, J lost 5 bases, and 11 bases stayed unmatched. There are 15 residues in the CDR3. Germline V gene sequence: CDR1 LNHDA, CDR2 SQIVND (reference sequence). The CDR3 DNA is TGTGCCAGTAGTCTCACCTGGACAGGTCTTTATGGCTACACCTTC. Protein product: CASSLTWTGLYGYTF.

This chain connects TRBV7-3 to TRBJ2-1; 9 nucleotides match TRBD2. Germline V gene sequence: CDR1 SGHTA, CDR2 FQGTGA. The CDR3 is made up of 16 amino acids. The junction had 3 bases not matched to a gene; V was cut back by 2 bases and J by 1 base. The CDR3 spells CASSLASGASYNEQFF. The CDR3 DNA sequence: TGTGCCAGCAGCTTAGCTAGCGGGGCGTCCTACAATGAGCAGTTCTTC.

This sequence joins TRBV7-9 and TRBJ1-2; 9 bases map to TRBD1. CDR3 length: 15 residues. V lost 5 bases and J lost 6; bases outside the gene matches: 10. Germline lookup yields CDR1 SEHNR and CDR2 FQNEAQ (reference sequence). The CDR3 protein is CASSPPRDRANGYTF. Here the CDR3 DNA reads TGTGCCAGCAGCCCCCCCCGGGACAGGGCCAATGGCTACACCTTC. Full variable domain (remainder filled in from reference TRBV7-9 and TRBJ1-2): DTGVSQNPRHKITKRGQNVTFRCDPISEHNRLYWYRQTLGQGPEFLTYFQNEAQLEKSRLLSDRFSAERPKGSFSTLEIQRTEQGDSAMYLCASSPPRDRANGYTFGSGTRLTVV.

This chain uses TRBV9 with TRBJ1-2; 8 bases align to TRBD1. V gave up 3 bases and J gave up 7 bases; unmatched junction bases: 14. This CDR3 is built from 16 residues. In germline, CDR1 is SGDLS, CDR2 YYNGEE. DNA of the CDR3: TGTGCCAGCAGCGACCGGGACAGGTCCCCTGTAGGTGGCTACACCTTC. This translates into CASSDRDRSPVGGYTF.

The V and J genes are TRBV7-2 and TRBJ2-5; D might be TRBD2 (5 bases). Between the trimmed V and J ends, which lost 5 bases and 5 bases, there was a span of 12 bases. CDR3 length: 13 amino acids. Germline V lookup: CDR1 SGHTA, CDR2 FQGNSA. The CDR3 sequence is CASSEGRGETQYF. CDR3 nucleotides: TGTGCCAGCAGCGAGGGTCGTGGGGAGACCCAGTACTTC.

This clone was counted a single time. J is TRBJ1-6 and V is TRBV6-5; D remains ambiguous. Germline lookup yields CDR1 MNHEY and CDR2 SVGAGI. Trimming took off 4 bases at V and 6 bases at J, with 10 bases between the two ends. This CDR3 contains 14 residues. This CDR3 reads CASSSRLTNSPLHF. The CDR3 nucleotides are TGTGCCAGCAGTTCAAGACTGACTAATTCACCCCTCCACTTT.

The rearrangement links TRBV9 to TRBJ1-1; no firm D call. This CDR3 is 14 amino acids long. Per germline, CDR1 SGDLS and CDR2 YYNGEE. With 4 bases removed from V and 4 bases from J, the gap between germline ends came to 14 bases. CDR3 in amino acids: CASSPNPEVTEAFF. Here the CDR3 DNA reads TGTGCCAGCAGCCCTAATCCTGAGGTCACTGAAGCTTTCTTT.